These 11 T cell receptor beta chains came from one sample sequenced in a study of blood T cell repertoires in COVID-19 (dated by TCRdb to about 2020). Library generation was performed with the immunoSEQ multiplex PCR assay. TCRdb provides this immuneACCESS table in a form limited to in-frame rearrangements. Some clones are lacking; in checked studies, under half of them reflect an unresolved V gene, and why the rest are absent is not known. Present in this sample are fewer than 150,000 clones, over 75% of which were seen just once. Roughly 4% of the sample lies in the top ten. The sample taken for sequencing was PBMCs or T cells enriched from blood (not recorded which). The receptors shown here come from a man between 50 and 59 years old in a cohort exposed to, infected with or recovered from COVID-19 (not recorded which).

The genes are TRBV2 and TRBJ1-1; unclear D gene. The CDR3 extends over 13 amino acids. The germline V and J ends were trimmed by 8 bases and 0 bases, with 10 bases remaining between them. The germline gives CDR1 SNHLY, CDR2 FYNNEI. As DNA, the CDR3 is TGTGCCAGCGGGAGCATTATGAACACTGAAGCTTTCTTT. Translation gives CASGSIMNTEAFF.

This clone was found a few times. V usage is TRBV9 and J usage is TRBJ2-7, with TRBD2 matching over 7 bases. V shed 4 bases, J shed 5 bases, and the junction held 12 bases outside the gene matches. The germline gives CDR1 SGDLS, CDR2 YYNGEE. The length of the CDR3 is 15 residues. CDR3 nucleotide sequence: TGTGCCAGCAGCCCTACGGGGGAGGGCCGGCACGAGCAGTACTTC. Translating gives CASSPTGEGRHEQYF.

DNA of the CDR3: TGTGCCAGAAGCCATCCCTTCCAGGGGGGCTACGAGCAGTACTTC. Protein product: CARSHPFQGGYEQYF. This chain joins TRBV5-3 and TRBJ2-7; D might be TRBD1 (7 bases). TRBV5-3 is marked as an open reading frame, function uncertain. Trimming took off 4 bases at V and 3 bases at J, with 17 bases between the two ends. CDR3 length equals 15 residues.

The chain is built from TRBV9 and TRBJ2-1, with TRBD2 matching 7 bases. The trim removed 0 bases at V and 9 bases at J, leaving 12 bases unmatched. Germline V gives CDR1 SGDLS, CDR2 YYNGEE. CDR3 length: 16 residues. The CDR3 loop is CASSVAGRGGEGEQFF. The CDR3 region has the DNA TGTGCCAGCAGCGTAGCTGGGCGGGGCGGGGAGGGTGAGCAGTTCTTC.

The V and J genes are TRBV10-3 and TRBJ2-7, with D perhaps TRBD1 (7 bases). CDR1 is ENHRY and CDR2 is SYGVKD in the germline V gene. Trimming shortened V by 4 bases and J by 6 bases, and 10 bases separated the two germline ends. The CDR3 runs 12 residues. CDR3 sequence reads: CAISGQGGEQYF. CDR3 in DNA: TGTGCCATCAGTGGGCAGGGGGGCGAGCAGTACTTC.

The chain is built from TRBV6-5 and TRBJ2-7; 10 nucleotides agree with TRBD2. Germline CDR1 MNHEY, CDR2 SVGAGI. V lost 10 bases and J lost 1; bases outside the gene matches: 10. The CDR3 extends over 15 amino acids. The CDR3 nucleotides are TGTGCCATTTCCCGAGCGGGAGGGGCTTCCTACGAGCAGTACTTC. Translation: CAISRAGGASYEQYF.

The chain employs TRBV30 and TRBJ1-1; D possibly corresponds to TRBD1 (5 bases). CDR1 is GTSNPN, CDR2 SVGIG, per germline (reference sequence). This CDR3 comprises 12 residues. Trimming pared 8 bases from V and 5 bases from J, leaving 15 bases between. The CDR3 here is CARDLGGTEAFF. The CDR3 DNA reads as TGTGCCCGGGACCTAGGCGGGACTGAAGCTTTCTTT.

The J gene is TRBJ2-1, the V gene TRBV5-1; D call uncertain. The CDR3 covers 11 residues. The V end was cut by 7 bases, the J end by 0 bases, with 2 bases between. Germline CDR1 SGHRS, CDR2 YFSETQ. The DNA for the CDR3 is TGCGCCAGCCGCTCCTACAATGAGCAGTTCTTC. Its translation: CASRSYNEQFF.

The CDR3 sequence is CATTRGQPDGYTF. For the CDR3, the DNA is TGTGCCACTACACGGGGACAACCGGATGGCTACACCTTC. The V call is TRBV10-3, the J call TRBJ1-2; tentatively, D is TRBD1 (6 bases). There are 13 residues in the CDR3. V shed 10 bases and J shed 6 bases, with 18 bases lying between them. In germline, CDR1 is ENHRY, CDR2 SYGVKD.

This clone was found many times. The CDR3 is CASSIDAGGLEQFF. DNA for the CDR3: TGTGCCAGTAGTATAGATGCGGGAGGGCTTGAGCAGTTCTTC. The V and J genes are TRBV19 and TRBJ2-1; 9 nucleotides agree with TRBD2. CDR1 LNHDA and CDR2 SQIVND come from the germline V gene (reference sequence). The V segment lost 0 bases and the J segment 9 bases; nucleotides outside the gene matches: 3. This CDR3 comprises 14 residues.

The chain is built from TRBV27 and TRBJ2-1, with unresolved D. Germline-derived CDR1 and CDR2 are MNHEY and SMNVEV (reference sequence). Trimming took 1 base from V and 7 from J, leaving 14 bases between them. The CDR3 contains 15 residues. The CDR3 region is CASSLYPSEVNEQFF. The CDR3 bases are TGTGCCAGCAGTTTATACCCATCAGAGGTAAATGAGCAGTTCTTC.